A selection of T cell receptor beta chains follows, all from one sample in a study of HIV-infected patients and healthy controls. TCRdb ran MiXCR on the 5' RACE reads and lists one entry per CDR3 protein. The sample includes roughly 10,000 distinct CDR3 sequences, approximately 7.9% of them seen just once. The sequences come from blood, collected before antiretroviral therapy. The receptors were gathered from an adult with HIV infection. The donor label of this sample is uncertain. Each CDR3 is given without its conserved first and last residue. Each record gives: J gene, D gene, V gene, CDR3 protein. A D gene is named only where the DNA matches it firmly.

>TRBJ2-5|.|TRBV20-1
SAIVGGVQETQY
>TRBJ2-1|.|TRBV15
ATSRATPEQF
>TRBJ2-7|.|TRBV5-1
ASSLLADHNNEQY
>TRBJ2-3|.|TRBV4-1
ASSQDHRGAVDTQY
>TRBJ2-2|.|TRBV7-9
ASAPTLDTGELF
>TRBJ2-6|.|TRBV4-1
ASSARISGANVLT
>TRBJ2-5|.|TRBV10-2
ASSEGLARWETQY
>TRBJ2-1|.|TRBV20-1
SALRGSVDVWGYNEQF
>TRBJ2-1|TRBD1|TRBV12-3/TRBV12-4
ASSLRGGLFEQF
>TRBJ2-3|TRBD2|TRBV12-3/TRBV12-4
ASSPALLAGGVAPNTQY
>TRBJ1-1|TRBD1|TRBV5-1
ASSRQGSTEAF
>TRBJ2-3|TRBD1|TRBV5-1
ASSLGQGVDTQY
>TRBJ2-7|.|TRBV5-1
ASSPGPGAYEQY
>TRBJ2-2|.|TRBV5-1
ASSSTNGRRELF
>TRBJ1-5|.|TRBV7-9
ASGGDSNQPQH
>TRBJ2-7|.|TRBV6-1
ASMGRQMAEQY
>TRBJ1-1|TRBD1|TRBV27
ASSPRDRGDTEAF
>TRBJ1-5|.|TRBV2
ASTTGYNQPQH
>TRBJ2-6|.|TRBV5-6
ASSLAIRAGKDGANVLT
>TRBJ1-2|.|TRBV6-5
ASAENYGYT
>TRBJ1-2|.|TRBV3-1
ASSPTTANYGYT
>TRBJ1-5|.|TRBV5-8
ASSLEDPEQPQH
>TRBJ1-5|.|TRBV2
ASSVNINQPQH
>TRBJ2-5|.|TRBV6-1
ASSAPRSQPI
>TRBJ1-4|.|TRBV7-2
ASSILRSNEKLF
>TRBJ2-2|TRBD2|TRBV28
ASRLAGTTGELF
>TRBJ1-4|.|TRBV12-3/TRBV12-4
ASSSRTDSNEKLF
>TRBJ2-3|TRBD1|TRBV6-5
ASRQGRFTDTQY
>TRBJ1-1|.|TRBV2
ASRNGGHGAF
>TRBJ1-1|TRBD1|TRBV12-3/TRBV12-4
ASSPGQGTEAF
>TRBJ2-7|.|TRBV5-1
ASSLATGNTYEQY
>TRBJ2-7|.|TRBV6-1
ASTPSAGRGAEQY
>TRBJ2-3|.|TRBV20-1
SARDTGTAPTQY
>TRBJ2-5|.|TRBV29-1
SVDGPGQETQY
>TRBJ1-1|TRBD1|TRBV2
ASSEGATGVNTEAF
>TRBJ1-2|TRBD1|TRBV19
ASKPFGTGYGYGYT
>TRBJ1-5|.|TRBV19
ASSKQGDQPQH
>TRBJ2-3|TRBD2|TRBV19
ASSIGTSGFTDTQY
>TRBJ2-7|.|TRBV6-1
ASNLSKVYEQY
>TRBJ2-7|TRBD2|TRBV28
ASRIQLAGSYEQY
>TRBJ2-5|.|TRBV19
ASSFGETQY
>TRBJ2-5|.|TRBV28
ASSFLRQVQH
>TRBJ1-5|TRBD1|TRBV4-2
ASSIGTGDGNQPQH
>TRBJ1-6|.|TRBV19
ASSIEGNSPLH
>TRBJ1-5|.|TRBV10-3
AISEGREKNQPQH
>TRBJ2-2|.|TRBV2
ASRSSGRDTGELF
>TRBJ1-1|.|TRBV20-1
SARVGAVTEAF
>TRBJ1-4|.|TRBV6-5
ASSKNNEEKLF
>TRBJ2-1|TRBD2|TRBV5-4
ASSLARGRRYNEQF
>TRBJ2-7|TRBD1|TRBV19
ASSSPGTGGYEQY
>TRBJ2-2|.|TRBV15
ATSRDSGNTGELF
>TRBJ2-2|TRBD1|TRBV7-6
ASSRSEDRGPGELF